The rows below give T cell receptor beta chains drawn from one sample of a study of T cell responses to AZD1222 COVID-19 vaccine. Repertoires were generated with immunoSEQ multiplex PCR, while TCRdb's copy carries only in-frame clones and drops some. The sample records approximately 150,000 clones, over 90% being singletons. The material was peripheral blood, obtained on day 0 of AZD1222 vaccination. These receptors were collected from an adult in good health. Each CDR3 is given with its conserved first and last residue. The D gene is left open where the match is weak.

D gene	J gene	V gene	CDR3 protein
TRBD1	TRBJ1-6	TRBV28	CASSGGDRWDSPLHF
NA	TRBJ2-7	TRBV14	CASSQESGHEQYF
TRBD2	TRBJ2-2	TRBV28	CASSFWSSGNTGELFF
NA	TRBJ1-6	TRBV21-1	CASSKDGPGTPYLALHF
TRBD1	TRBJ1-2	TRBV29-1	CSVEDKDRADGYTF
NA	TRBJ2-7	TRBV15	CATSRDRSLFYEQYF
TRBD2	TRBJ2-7	TRBV20-1	CSASAGVTYEQYF
TRBD1	TRBJ1-5	TRBV30	CAWSVDRGQPQHF
NA	TRBJ2-7	TRBV7-9	CASSLTGSRTYEQYF
NA	TRBJ2-7	TRBV4-2	CASSQDLGSSYEQYF
NA	TRBJ1-5	TRBV30	CAWSAWAQPQHF
NA	TRBJ2-5	TRBV11-1	CASSRGHQETQYF
NA	TRBJ2-7	TRBV11-2	CASSPEGSLYEQYF
NA	TRBJ2-7	TRBV7-6	CASSLGTQATYEQYF
NA	TRBJ1-2	TRBV6-5	CASSYSRAANYGYTF
TRBD1	TRBJ1-3	TRBV28	CASSLDRSDTIYF
NA	TRBJ1-5	TRBV3-1/TRBV3-2	CASSQRGSSNQPQHF
TRBD1	TRBJ1-1	TRBV28	CASRRDRGMNTEAFF
NA	TRBJ1-6	TRBV7-8	CASSFWTADNPLHF
NA	TRBJ1-1	TRBV21-1	CASLGAEAFF
NA	TRBJ2-1	TRBV5-1	CASSLDPSNEQFF
NA	TRBJ1-5	TRBV7-8	CASSSRDSLSRPQHF
NA	TRBJ1-5	TRBV10-1	CASSDGPNQPQHF
NA	TRBJ1-2	TRBV6-5	CASSSHNNYGYTF
NA	TRBJ2-2	TRBV20-1	CSASVYGELFF
TRBD1	TRBJ2-1	TRBV29-1	CSVAGGIYSYNEQFF
NA	TRBJ2-5	TRBV3-1/TRBV3-2	CASSPASGGNKETQYF
TRBD1	TRBJ2-7	TRBV10-3	CAISPVDRGYEQYF
NA	TRBJ1-2	TRBV19	CASSTRDGPRPNYGYTF
NA	TRBJ2-6	TRBV2	CASSTSWEDRANVLTF